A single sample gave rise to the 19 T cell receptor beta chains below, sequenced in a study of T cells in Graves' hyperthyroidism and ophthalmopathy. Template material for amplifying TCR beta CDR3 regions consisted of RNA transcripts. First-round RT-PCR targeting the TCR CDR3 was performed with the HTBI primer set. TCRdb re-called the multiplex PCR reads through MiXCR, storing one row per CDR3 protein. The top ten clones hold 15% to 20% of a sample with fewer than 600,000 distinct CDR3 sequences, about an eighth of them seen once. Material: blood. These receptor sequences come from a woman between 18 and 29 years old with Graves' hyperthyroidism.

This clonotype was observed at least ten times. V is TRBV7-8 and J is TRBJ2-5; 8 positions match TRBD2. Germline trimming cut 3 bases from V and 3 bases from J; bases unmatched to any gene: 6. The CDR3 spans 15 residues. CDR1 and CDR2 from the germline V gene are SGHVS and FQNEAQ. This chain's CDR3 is CASSFRPAGEETQYF. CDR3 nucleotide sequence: TGTGCCAGCAGCTTCCGACCAGCGGGAGAAGAGACCCAGTACTTC.

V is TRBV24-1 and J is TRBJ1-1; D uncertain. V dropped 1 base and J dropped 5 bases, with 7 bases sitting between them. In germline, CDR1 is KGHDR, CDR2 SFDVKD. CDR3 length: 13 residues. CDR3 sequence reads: CATSDFKGTEAFF. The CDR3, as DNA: TGTGCCACCAGTGATTTTAAGGGAACTGAAGCTTTCTTT.

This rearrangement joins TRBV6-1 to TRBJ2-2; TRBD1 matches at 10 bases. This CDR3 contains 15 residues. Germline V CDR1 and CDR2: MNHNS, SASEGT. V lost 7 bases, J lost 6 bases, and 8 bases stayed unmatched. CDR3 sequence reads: CASNRRDRGSGELFF. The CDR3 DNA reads TGTGCCAGCAACCGAAGGGACAGGGGATCCGGGGAGCTGTTTTTT.

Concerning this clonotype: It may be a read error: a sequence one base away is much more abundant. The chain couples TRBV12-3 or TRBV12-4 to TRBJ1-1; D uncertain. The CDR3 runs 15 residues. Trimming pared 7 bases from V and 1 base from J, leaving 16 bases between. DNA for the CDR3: TGTGCCAGCATCCCCATGGGTGAGGGGAACACTGAAGCTTTCTTT. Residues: CASIPMGEGNTEAFF.

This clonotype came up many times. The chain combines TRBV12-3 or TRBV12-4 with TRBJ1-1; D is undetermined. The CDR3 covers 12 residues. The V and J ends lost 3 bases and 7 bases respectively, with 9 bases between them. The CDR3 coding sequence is TGTGCCAGCAGTTTCATGGTTGTTGAAGCTTTCTTT. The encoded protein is CASSFMVVEAFF.

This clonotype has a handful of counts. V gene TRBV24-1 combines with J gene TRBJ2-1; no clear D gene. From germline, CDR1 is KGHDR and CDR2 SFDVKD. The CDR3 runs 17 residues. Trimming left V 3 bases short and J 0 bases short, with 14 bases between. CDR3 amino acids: CATSDRIFSSSYNEQFF. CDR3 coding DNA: TGTGCCACCAGTGATCGGATCTTCTCTAGCTCCTACAATGAGCAGTTCTTC.

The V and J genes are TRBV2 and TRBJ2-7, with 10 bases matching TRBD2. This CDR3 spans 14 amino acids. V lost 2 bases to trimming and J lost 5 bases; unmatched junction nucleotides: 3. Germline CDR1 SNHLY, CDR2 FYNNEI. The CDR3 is CASSENGLADEQYF. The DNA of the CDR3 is TGTGCCAGCAGTGAAAATGGACTAGCGGACGAGCAGTACTTC.

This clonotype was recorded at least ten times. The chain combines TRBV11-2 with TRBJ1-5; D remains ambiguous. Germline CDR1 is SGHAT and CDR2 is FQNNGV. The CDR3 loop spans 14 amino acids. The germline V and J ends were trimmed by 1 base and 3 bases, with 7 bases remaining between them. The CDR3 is CASSLVEDNQPQHF. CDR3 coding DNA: TGTGCCAGCAGCTTAGTGGAGGACAATCAGCCCCAGCATTTT.

Here the CDR3 DNA reads TGTGCCAGCAATTACAGGGGTGCTAACGAGCAGTACGTC. Residues: CASNYRGANEQYV. The rearrangement links TRBV2 to TRBJ2-7; TRBD1 agrees at 7 bases. The CDR3 is 13 residues long. The germline V gene encodes CDR1 SNHLY and CDR2 FYNNEI. V trimming: 7 bases; J trimming: 5 bases; junction bases outside the gene matches: 8.

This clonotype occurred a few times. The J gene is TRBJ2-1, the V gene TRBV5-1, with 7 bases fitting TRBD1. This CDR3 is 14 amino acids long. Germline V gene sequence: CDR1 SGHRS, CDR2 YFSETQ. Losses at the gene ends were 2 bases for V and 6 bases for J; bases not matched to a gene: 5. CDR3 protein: CASSFDRDSNEQFF. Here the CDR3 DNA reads TGCGCCAGCAGCTTCGACAGGGACAGCAATGAGCAGTTCTTC. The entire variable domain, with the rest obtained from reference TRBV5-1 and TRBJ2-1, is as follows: KAGVTQTPRYLIKTRGQQVTLSCSPISGHRSVSWYQQTPGQGLQFLFEYFSETQRNKGNFPGRFSGRQFSNSRSEMNVSTLELGDSALYLCASSFDRDSNEQFFGPGTRLTVL.

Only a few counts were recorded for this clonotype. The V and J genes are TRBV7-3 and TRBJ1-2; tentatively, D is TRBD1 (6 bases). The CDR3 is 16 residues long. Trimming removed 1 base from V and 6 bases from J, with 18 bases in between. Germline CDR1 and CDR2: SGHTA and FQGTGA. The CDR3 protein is CASSLRGGGGHHGYTF. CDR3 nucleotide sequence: TGTGCCAGCAGCTTAAGGGGTGGGGGGGGGCACCATGGCTACACCTTC.

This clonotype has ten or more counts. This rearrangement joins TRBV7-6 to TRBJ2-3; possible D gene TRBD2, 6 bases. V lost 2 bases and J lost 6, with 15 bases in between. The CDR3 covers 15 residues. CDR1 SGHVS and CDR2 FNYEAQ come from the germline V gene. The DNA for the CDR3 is TGTGCCAGCAGCTTATCCCCCCGCGGGGCGGATACGCAGTATTTT. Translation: CASSLSPRGADTQYF.

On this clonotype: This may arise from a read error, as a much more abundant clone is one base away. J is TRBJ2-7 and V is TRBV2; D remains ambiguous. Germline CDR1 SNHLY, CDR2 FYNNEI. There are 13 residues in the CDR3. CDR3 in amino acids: CASGEGPPNEQYV. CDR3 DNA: TGTGCCAGCGGTGAAGGTCCACCCAACGAGCAGTACGTC.

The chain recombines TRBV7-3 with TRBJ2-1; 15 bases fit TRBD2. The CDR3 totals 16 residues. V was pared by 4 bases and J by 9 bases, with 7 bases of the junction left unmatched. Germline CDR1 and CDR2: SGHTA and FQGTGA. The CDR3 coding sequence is TGTGCCAGCAGCTCAGGACTAGCGGGAGGGCCAGGTGAGCAGTTCTTC. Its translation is CASSSGLAGGPGEQFF.

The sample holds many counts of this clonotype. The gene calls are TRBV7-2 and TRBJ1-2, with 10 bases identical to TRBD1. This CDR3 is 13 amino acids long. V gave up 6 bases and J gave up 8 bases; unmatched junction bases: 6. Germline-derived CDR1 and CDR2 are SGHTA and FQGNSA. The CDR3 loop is CASSPTGGEGYTF. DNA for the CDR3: TGTGCCAGCAGTCCGACAGGGGGCGAGGGCTACACCTTC.

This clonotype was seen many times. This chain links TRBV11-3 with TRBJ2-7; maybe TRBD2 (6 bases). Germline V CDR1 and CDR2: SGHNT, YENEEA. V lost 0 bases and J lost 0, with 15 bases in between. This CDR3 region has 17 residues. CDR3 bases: TGTGCCAGCAGCTTAGATAGCGGCAGACATAGCTCCTACGAGCAGTACTTC. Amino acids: CASSLDSGRHSSYEQYF.

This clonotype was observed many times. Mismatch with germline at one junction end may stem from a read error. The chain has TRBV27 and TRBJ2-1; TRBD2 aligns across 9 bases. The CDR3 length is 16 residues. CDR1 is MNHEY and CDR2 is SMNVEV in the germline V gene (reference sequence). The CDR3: CASGLEGLAGRDEQFF. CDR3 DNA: TGTGCCAGCGGTTTAGAGGGGCTAGCGGGACGGGATGAGCAGTTCTTC.

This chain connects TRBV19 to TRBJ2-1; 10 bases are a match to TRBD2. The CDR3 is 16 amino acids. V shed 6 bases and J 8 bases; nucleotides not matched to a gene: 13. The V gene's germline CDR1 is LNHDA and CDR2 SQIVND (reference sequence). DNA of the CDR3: TGTGCCAGTAGACTCCTGGGAGCGGGAGGGATCGATGAGCAGTTCTTC. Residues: CASRLLGAGGIDEQFF.

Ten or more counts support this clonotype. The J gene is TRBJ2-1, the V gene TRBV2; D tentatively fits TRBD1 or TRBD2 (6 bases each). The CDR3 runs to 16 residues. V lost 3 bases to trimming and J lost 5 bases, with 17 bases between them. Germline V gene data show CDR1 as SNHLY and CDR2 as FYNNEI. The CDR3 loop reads CASSEKSGATNNEQFF. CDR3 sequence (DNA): TGTGCCAGCAGTGAGAAATCGGGGGCTACCAACAATGAGCAGTTCTTC.